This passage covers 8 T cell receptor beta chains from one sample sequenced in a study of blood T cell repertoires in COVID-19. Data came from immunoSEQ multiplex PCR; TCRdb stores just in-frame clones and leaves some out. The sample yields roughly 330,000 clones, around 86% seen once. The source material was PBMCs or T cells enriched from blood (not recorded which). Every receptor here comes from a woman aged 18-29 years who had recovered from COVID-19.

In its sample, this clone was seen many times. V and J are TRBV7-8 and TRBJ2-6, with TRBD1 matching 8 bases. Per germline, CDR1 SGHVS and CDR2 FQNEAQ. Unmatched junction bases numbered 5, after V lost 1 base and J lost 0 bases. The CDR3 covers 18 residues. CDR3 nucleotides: TGTGCCAGCAGCTTAGTTGCGACAGGGGCCTCTGGGGCCAACGTCCTGACTTTC. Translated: CASSLVATGASGANVLTF.

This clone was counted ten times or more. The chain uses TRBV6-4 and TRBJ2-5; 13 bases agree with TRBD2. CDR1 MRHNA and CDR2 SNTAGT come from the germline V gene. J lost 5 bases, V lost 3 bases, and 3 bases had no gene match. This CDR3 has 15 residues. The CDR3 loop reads CASSETSGGMETQYF. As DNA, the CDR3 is TGTGCCAGCAGTGAGACTAGCGGGGGGATGGAGACCCAGTACTTC.

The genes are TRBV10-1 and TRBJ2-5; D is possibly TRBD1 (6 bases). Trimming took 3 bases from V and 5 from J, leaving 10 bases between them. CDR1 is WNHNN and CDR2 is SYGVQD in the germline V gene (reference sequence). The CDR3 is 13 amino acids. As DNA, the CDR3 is TGCGCCAGCAGTGAAGCAGGGGCGGAGACCCAGTACTTC. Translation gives CASSEAGAETQYF.

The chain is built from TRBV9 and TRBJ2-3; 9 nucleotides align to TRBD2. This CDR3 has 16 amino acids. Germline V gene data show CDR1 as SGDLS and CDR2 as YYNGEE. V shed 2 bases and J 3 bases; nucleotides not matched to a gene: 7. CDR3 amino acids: CASSVSGGYVTDTQYF. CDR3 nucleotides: TGTGCCAGCAGCGTGAGCGGGGGGTATGTGACAGATACGCAGTATTTT. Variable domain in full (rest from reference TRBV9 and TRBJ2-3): DSGVTQTPKHLITATGQRVTLRCSPRSGDLSVYWYQQSLDQGLQFLIQYYNGEERAKGNILERFSAQQFPDLHSELNLSSLELGDSALYFCASSVSGGYVTDTQYFGPGTRLTVL.

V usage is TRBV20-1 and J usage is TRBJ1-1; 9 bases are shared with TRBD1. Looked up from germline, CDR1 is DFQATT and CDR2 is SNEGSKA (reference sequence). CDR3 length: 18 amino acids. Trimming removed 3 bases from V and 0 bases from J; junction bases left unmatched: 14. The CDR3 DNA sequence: TGCAGTGCTAGTCCCCCCCCCGGGACAGGGTTCATGAACACTGAAGCTTTCTTT. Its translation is CSASPPPGTGFMNTEAFF.

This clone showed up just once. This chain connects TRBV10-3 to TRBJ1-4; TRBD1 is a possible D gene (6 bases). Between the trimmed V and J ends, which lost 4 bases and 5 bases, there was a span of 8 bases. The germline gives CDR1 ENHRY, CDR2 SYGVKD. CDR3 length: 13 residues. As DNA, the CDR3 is TGTGCCATCAGTGGCGGACAGAATGAAAAACTGTTTTTT. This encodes CAISGGQNEKLFF.

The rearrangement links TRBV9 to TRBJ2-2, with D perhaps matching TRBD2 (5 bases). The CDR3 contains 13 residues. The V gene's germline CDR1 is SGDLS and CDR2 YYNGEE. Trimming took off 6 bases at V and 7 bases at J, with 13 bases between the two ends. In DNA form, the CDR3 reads TGTGCCAGCACCCTTGAGAGGGACGGGGAGCTGTTTTTT. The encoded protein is CASTLERDGELFF.

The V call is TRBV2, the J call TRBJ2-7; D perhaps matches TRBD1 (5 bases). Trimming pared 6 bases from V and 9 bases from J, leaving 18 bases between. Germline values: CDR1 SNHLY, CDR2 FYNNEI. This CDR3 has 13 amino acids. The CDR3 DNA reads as TGTGCCAGCAGCGATAGCAGGGCGCTGGGGCAGTACTTC. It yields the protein CASSDSRALGQYF. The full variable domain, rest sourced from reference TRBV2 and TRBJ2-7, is EPEVTQTPSHQVTQMGQEVILRCVPISNHLYFYWYRQILGQKVEFLVSFYNNEISEKSEIFDDQFSVERPDGSNFTLKIRSTKLEDSAMYFCASSDSRALGQYFGPGTRLTVT.